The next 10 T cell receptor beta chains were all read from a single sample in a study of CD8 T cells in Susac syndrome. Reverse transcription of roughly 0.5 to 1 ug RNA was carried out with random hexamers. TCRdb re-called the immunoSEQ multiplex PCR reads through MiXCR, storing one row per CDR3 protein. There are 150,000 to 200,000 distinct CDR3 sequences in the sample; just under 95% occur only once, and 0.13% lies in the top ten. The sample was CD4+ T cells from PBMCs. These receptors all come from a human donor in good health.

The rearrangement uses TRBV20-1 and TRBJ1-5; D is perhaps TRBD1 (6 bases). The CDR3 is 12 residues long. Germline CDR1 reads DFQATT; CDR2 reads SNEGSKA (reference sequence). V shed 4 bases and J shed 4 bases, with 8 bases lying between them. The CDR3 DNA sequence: TGCAGTGCTAACAGGGTGAATCAGCCCCAGCATTTT. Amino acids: CSANRVNQPQHF.

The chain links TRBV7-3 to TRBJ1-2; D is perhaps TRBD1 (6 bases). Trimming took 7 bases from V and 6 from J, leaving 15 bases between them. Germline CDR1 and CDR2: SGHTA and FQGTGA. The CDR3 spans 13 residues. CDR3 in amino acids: CASNRGARDGYTF. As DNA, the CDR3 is TGTGCCAGCAATCGGGGGGCGCGTGATGGCTACACCTTC.

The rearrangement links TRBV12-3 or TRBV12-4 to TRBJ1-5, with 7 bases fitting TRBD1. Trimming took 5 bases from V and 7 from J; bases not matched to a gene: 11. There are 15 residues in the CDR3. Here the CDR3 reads CASSRGTGAGQPQHF. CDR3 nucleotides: TGTGCCAGCAGTCGGGGTACAGGGGCGGGCCAGCCCCAGCATTTT.

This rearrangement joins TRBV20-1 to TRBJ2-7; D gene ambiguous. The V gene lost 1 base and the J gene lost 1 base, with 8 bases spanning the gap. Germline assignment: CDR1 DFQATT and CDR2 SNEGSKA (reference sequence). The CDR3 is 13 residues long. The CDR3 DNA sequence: TGCAGTGCTAGAGTCGGAATATCCTACGAGCAGTACTTC. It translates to CSARVGISYEQYF.

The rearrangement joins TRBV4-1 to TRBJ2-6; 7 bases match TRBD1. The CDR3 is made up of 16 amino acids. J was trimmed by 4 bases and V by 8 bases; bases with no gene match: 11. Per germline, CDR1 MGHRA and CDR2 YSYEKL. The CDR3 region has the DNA TGCGCCAGCTCTTGGGGACAGTTAAGAGGGGCCAACGTCCTGACTTTC. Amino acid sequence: CASSWGQLRGANVLTF.

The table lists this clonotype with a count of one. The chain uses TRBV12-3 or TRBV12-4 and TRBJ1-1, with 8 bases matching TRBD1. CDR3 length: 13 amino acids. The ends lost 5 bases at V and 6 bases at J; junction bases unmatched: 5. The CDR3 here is CASSPDRGPEAFF. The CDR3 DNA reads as TGTGCCAGCAGTCCCGACAGGGGCCCTGAAGCTTTCTTT.

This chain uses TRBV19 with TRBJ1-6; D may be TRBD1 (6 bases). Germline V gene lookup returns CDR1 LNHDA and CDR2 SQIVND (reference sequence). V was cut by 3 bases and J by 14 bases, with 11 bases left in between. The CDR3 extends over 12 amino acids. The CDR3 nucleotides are TGTGCCAGTAGTATTTGGGCAGGGGCCCTCCACTTT. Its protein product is CASSIWAGALHF.

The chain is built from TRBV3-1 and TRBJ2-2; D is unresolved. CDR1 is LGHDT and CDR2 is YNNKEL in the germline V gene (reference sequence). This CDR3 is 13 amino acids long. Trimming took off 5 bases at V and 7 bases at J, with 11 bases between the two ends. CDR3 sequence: CASSSFLDGELFF. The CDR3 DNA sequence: TGTGCCAGCAGCTCATTCCTCGACGGGGAGCTGTTTTTT.

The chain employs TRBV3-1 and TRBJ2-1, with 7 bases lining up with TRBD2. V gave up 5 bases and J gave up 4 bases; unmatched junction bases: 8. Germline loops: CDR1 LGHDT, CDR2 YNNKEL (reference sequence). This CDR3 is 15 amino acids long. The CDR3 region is CASSSQRGFYNEQFF. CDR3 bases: TGTGCCAGCAGCTCCCAGCGGGGCTTTTACAATGAGCAGTTCTTC.

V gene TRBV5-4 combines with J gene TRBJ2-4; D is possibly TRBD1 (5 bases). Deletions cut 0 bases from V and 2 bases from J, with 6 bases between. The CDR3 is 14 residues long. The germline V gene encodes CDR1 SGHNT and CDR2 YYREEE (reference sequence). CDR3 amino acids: CASSLAGSKNIQYF. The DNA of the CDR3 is TGTGCCAGCAGCTTGGCAGGGTCCAAAAACATTCAGTACTTC.